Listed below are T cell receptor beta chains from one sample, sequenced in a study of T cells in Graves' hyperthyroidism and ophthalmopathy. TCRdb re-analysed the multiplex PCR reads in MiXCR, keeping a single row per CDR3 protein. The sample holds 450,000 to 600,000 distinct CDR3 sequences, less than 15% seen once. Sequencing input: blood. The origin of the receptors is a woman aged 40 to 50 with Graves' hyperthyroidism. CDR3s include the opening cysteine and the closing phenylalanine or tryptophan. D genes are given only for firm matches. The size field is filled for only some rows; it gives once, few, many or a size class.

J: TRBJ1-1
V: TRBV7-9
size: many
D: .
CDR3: CASRKITENTEAFF
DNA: TGTGCCAGCAGAAAGATTACAGAGAACACTGAAGCTTTCTTT

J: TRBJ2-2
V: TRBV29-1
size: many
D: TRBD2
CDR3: CSVEDPIHVGFSGSLGTGELFF
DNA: TGCAGCGTTGAAGATCCTATCCACGTCGGGTTTAGCGGGAGTCTCGGCACCGGGGAGCTGTTTTTT

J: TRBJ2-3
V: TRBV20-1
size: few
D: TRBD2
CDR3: CSARVDPGRADTQYF
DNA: TGCAGTGCTAGAGTGGATCCCGGGAGGGCAGATACGCAGTATTTT

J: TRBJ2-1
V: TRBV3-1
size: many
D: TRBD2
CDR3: CASSQDTSGSIINEQFF
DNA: TGTGCCAGCAGCCAGGACACTAGCGGGAGTATCATCAATGAGCAGTTCTTC

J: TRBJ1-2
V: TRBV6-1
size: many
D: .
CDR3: CASSLRGGAVNYGYTF
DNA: TGTGCCAGCAGCCTTCGGGGGGGGGCGGTTAACTATGGCTACACCTTC

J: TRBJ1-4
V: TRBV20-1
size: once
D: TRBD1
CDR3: CSALEPGQAGVKLFF
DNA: TGCAGTGCTCTAGAGCCGGGACAGGCGGGTGTAAAACTGTTTTTT

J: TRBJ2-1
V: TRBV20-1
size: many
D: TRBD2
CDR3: CSASGLAGVLEQFF
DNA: TGCAGTGCTAGTGGACTAGCGGGAGTCCTTGAGCAGTTCTTC

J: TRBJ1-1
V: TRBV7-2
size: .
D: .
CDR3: CASSLAWTLNTEAFF
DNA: TGTGCCAGCAGCTTAGCATGGACATTGAACACTGAAGCTTTCTTT

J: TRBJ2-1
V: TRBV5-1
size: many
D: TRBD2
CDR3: CASSVAGGGNNEQFF
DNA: TGCGCCAGCAGCGTAGCGGGAGGGGGAAACAATGAGCAGTTCTTC

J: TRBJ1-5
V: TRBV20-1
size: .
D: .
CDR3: CSARDSGRGGKPQHF
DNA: TGCAGTGCTAGAGATTCGGGCCGGGGAGGGAAGCCCCAGCATTTT

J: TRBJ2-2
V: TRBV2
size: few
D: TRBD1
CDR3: CASSEDGTGPVGELFF
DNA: TGTGCCAGCAGTGAAGACGGGACAGGGCCTGTTGGGGAGCTGTTTTTT

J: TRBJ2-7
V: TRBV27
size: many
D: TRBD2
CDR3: CASSFVAGGLYEQYF
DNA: TGTGCCAGCAGTTTCGTAGCGGGAGGACTGTACGAGCAGTACTTC

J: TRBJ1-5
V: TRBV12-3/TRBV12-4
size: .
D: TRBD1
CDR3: CASSQSQGAHQPQHF
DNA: TGTGCCAGCAGTCAATCACAGGGGGCCCATCAGCCCCAGCATTTT

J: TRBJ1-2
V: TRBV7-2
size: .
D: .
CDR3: CASSPAQGYGYTF
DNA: TGTGCCAGCAGCCCCGCACAGGGTTATGGCTACACCTTC

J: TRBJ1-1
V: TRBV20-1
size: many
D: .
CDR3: CSARPGADTEAFF
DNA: TGCAGTGCTAGGCCCGGGGCCGACACTGAAGCTTTCTTT

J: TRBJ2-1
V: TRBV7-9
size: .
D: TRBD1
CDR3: CASSPEEDREMRFF
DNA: TGTGCCAGCAGCCCAGAGGAGGACAGGGAGATGCGGTTCTTC

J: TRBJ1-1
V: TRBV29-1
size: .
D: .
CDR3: CSVEIQGLNTEAFF
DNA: TGCAGCGTTGAAATACAGGGCCTGAACACTGAAGCTTTCTTT

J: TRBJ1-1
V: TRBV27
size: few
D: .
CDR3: CASSFGGGFTEAFF
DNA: TGTGCCAGCAGTTTTGGGGGAGGATTCACTGAAGCTTTCTTT

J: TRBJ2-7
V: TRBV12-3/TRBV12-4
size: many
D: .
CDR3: CASMGGTYEQYF
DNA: TGTGCCAGCATGGGCGGGACCTACGAGCAGTACTTC

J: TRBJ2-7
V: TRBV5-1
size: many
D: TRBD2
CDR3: CASSRKRDQYEQYF
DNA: TGCGCCAGCAGCCGCAAGCGGGATCAGTACGAGCAGTACTTC

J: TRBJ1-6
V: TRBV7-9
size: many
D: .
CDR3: CASSLEENSPLHF
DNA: TGTGCCAGCAGCTTGGAAGAGAATTCACCCCTCCACTTT

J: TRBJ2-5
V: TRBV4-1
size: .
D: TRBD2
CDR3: CASSHQHGGLAIEETQYF
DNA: TGCGCCAGCAGCCACCAACATGGTGGACTAGCGATAGAAGAGACCCAGTACTTC

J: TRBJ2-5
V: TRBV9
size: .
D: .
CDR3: CASSPSRGGTGLQETQYF
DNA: TGTGCCAGCAGCCCCAGTAGAGGGGGAACAGGGCTCCAAGAGACCCAGTACTTC